These 6 T cell receptor beta chains were sequenced from one sample in a study of T cell responses to AZD1222 COVID-19 vaccine. Method: immunoSEQ multiplex PCR; TCRdb's copy keeps in-frame clones and lacks some. Of 150,000 to 200,000 clones in the sample, approximately 88% were seen once. The sample here was peripheral blood, taken on day 0 of AZD1222 vaccination. These receptors all come from an adult in good health.

CDR3 protein: CSATGTGTYNEQFF. The DNA for the CDR3 is TGCAGCGCGACCGGGACTGGCACCTACAATGAGCAGTTCTTC. The gene calls are TRBV29-1 and TRBJ2-1; tentatively, D is TRBD2 (6 bases). This CDR3 has 14 amino acids. V was pared by 7 bases and J by 2 bases, with 15 bases between. Germline values: CDR1 SQVTM, CDR2 ANQGSEA.

V and J are TRBV5-1 and TRBJ2-1; 8 nucleotides line up with TRBD2. Germline CDR1 and CDR2: SGHRS and YFSETQ. V lost 4 bases, J lost 6 bases, and 9 bases stayed unmatched. The CDR3 loop spans 15 amino acids. The CDR3 reads CASSLVGLGPNEQFF. As DNA, the CDR3 is TGCGCCAGCAGCCTAGTGGGACTAGGACCCAATGAGCAGTTCTTC. Combining the CDR3 with reference TRBV5-1 and TRBJ2-1 gives the whole variable domain KAGVTQTPRYLIKTRGQQVTLSCSPISGHRSVSWYQQTPGQGLQFLFEYFSETQRNKGNFPGRFSGRQFSNSRSEMNVSTLELGDSALYLCASSLVGLGPNEQFFGPGTRLTVL.

The chain is built from TRBV5-4 and TRBJ1-6; 9 nucleotides match TRBD1. Germline CDR1 SGHNT, CDR2 YYREEE (reference sequence). V shed 3 bases and J 6 bases; nucleotides not matched to a gene: 4. This CDR3 region has 15 residues. CDR3: CASSSGTGFNSPLHF. CDR3 bases: TGTGCCAGCAGCTCAGGGACAGGGTTTAATTCACCCCTCCACTTT.

The rearrangement uses TRBV7-2 and TRBJ2-3; perhaps D is TRBD1 or TRBD2 (5 bases each). The CDR3 is 14 amino acids. From germline, CDR1 is SGHTA and CDR2 FQGNSA. Trimming shortened V by 10 bases and J by 6 bases, and 20 bases separated the two germline ends. The chain's CDR3 is CATRKGTMSDTQYF. In DNA form, the CDR3 reads TGTGCCACCCGAAAGGGGACCATGTCGGATACGCAGTATTTT.

The CDR3: CASSSRTGQGGTQYF. CDR3 DNA: TGTGCCAGCAGCTCTCGAACGGGACAGGGAGGGACCCAGTACTTC. The rearrangement joins TRBV9 to TRBJ2-5, with 9 bases matching TRBD1. The CDR3 extends over 15 amino acids. The ends lost 4 bases at V and 7 bases at J; junction bases unmatched: 11. Germline CDR1 reads SGDLS; CDR2 reads YYNGEE.

Notes on this clone: This is likely a read error, given that the CDR3 carries no conserved phenylalanine or tryptophan at its end. The limits of the CDR3 on the DNA are not certain, so only TCRdb's listed CDR3 is given. The chain links TRBV5-4 to TRBJ1-2. The CDR3 sequence runs 11 residues, both termini included. Per the germline V gene, CDR1 is SGHNT and CDR2 is YYREEE (reference sequence). The CDR3 spells CASSSEGQSKL.